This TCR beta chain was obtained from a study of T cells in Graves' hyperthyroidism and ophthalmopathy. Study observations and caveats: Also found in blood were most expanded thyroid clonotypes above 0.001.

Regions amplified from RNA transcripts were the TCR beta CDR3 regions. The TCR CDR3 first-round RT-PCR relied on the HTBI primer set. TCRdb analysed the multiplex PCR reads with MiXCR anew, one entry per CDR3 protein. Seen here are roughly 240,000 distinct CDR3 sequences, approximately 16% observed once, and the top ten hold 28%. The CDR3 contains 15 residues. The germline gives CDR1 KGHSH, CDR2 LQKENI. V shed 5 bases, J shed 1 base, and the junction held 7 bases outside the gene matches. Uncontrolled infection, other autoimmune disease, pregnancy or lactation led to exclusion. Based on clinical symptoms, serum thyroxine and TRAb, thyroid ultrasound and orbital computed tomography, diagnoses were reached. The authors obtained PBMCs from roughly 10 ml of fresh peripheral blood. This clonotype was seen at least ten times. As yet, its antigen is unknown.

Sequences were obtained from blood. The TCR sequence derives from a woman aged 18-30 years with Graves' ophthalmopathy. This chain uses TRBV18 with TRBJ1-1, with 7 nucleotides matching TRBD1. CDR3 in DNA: TGTGCCAGCTCATTAGACAGGGTAGGGAACACTGAAGCTTTCTTT. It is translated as CASSLDRVGNTEAFF.